A selection of T cell receptor beta chains follows, all from one sample in a study of cytomegalovirus exposure and HLA in healthy donors. This table comes from immunoSEQ multiplex PCR, and its TCRdb copy is limited to in-frame clones, with some not included. The sample gives roughly 98,000 clones, over 75% of which show up once; approximately 3.5% is in the top ten. Sequencing was carried out using PBMCs. These receptors came from a man aged 40-49 years in good health and CMV-seronegative. Both conserved end residues are trimmed from each CDR3.

v_call | cdr3_aa
TRBV2 | ASSGTGEGELF
TRBV5-1 | ASSTPGLAGETQY
TRBV7-9 | ASSAQVRTGVDTEAF
TRBV2 | ASSDRWEDTEAF
TRBV7-9 | AGSPHRGVTGELF
TRBV7-9 | ASSTPGQENSPLH
TRBV11-2 | ASSFGGLLGYT
TRBV16 | ASSVTGELF
TRBV2 | ASSEIWTGWETQY
TRBV21-1 | ASTPAGYVYEQY
TRBV7-9 | ASSITGSSNEQY
TRBV7-9 | ASSADLAGGYEQY
TRBV6-4 | ASSPTGDTGELF
TRBV2 | ASSDGGISYEQY
TRBV5-6 | ASSLGRRDTQY
TRBV4-2 | ASSPSLSGNTEAF
TRBV15 | ATSRASEIQETQY
TRBV5-4 | ASSLGGVAGGAYNEQF
TRBV15 | ATSRDQGGSYGYT
TRBV5-4 | ASSQEGLNNEQF
TRBV23-1 | ASSQSRTPSYEQY
TRBV29-1 | SAAGEGRDEQF
TRBV9 | ASSGKTGTYTPLH
TRBV6-4 | ASTADISSTDTQY
TRBV5-1 | ASSSTGLNTEAF
TRBV28 | ASSPLGGLSETQY
TRBV10-3 | AISEPGQGSSYEQY
TRBV27 | ASSWTGSLGYPPLH
TRBV6-5 | ASSAWTGGNSPLH
TRBV18 | ASSPIRETQY
TRBV30 | AWSPRRVDTEAF
TRBV15 | ATSRGAGAYNEQF
TRBV7-3 | ASSLSLTGELF
TRBV13 | ASSFRDRASPLH
TRBV19 | ASSIRDRATEAF
TRBV7-9 | SSSRSIGELF
TRBV11-2 | ASSQGTGTASTDTQY
TRBV6-1 | ASFPSSYNEQF
TRBV10-3 | AISLGSNYYGYT
TRBV28 | ASSWTSGGETQY